Listed below are T cell receptor beta chains from one sample, sequenced in a study of T-cell reconstitution after alpha-beta-depleted transplantation in children. Each CDR3 protein gets one entry after TCRdb re-called the PCR reads with MiXCR. Altogether about 540,000 distinct CDR3 sequences are present, about a sixth being singletons, with the ten largest covering about 3.1%. The sequenced sample was PBMCs from the stem cell graft donor, obtained from the stem cell graft. The receptor source for this set is a human donor who donated a stem cell graft to a child with acute lymphoblastic leukemia. Both conserved end residues are part of each CDR3. D genes are given only for firm matches. Some rows have no size entry. The others give once, few or many, or a class for an expanded clone.

>TRBJ1-4|-|TRBV24-1|-
TGTGCCACAGTCGTTGGACTGTTTTTT
CATVVGLFF
>TRBJ2-5|-|TRBV5-1|-
TGCGCCAGCAGCAGCCGGATTGGGGGTAACGTTCTAGAGACCCAGTACTTC
CASSSRIGGNVLETQYF
>TRBJ1-6|few|TRBV20-1|-
TGCAGTGCCGAGCGGGAAAGGCTTAATTCACCCCTCCACTTT
CSAERERLNSPLHF
>TRBJ2-5|many|TRBV5-8|-
TGTGCCAGCAGCTTCGGGCGGGGCCAAGAGACCCAGTACTTC
CASSFGRGQETQYF
>TRBJ2-2|-|TRBV15|-
TGTGCCACCAGCAGAGCGCTCAACACCGGGGAGCTGTTTTTT
CATSRALNTGELFF
>TRBJ2-3|few|TRBV4-1|-
TGCGCCAGCAGCCAACCCAGTACTAGCTATACGCAGTATTTT
CASSQPSTSYTQYF
>TRBJ2-7|-|TRBV25-1|-
TGTGCCAGCAGAAAGAGCGGGTTCTCCTACGAGCAGTACTTC
CASRKSGFSYEQYF
>TRBJ1-4|few|TRBV25-1|TRBD1
TGTGCCAGCAGTTTTCCTGACAGGGATGAAACTAATGAAAAACTGTTTTTT
CASSFPDRDETNEKLFF
>TRBJ2-5|-|TRBV12-3/TRBV12-4|TRBD2
TGTGCCAGCAGTTTATGGACTAGCGGGAGAGAGACCCAGTACTTC
CASSLWTSGRETQYF
>TRBJ1-1|few|TRBV25-1|-
TGTGCCAGCAGTGAATGGCCCAGTAAGGGGCACACTGAAGCTTTCTTT
CASSEWPSKGHTEAFF
>TRBJ2-7|few|TRBV7-9|TRBD1
TGTGCCAGCAGGCCGGACAGGGAACCCTACGAGCAGTACTTC
CASRPDREPYEQYF
>TRBJ2-1|few|TRBV10-3|-
TGTGCCACCGGAGGAGGGGGAGAGCAGTTCTTC
CATGGGGEQFF
>TRBJ1-5|few|TRBV9|-
TGTGCCAGCAGCGTAGGGGACCAGCCCCAGCATTTT
CASSVGDQPQHF
>TRBJ2-4|-|TRBV5-1|TRBD1
TGCGCCAGCAGCATAGACAGGGCCGAGGGTATACTGGCCAAAAACATTCAGTACTTC
CASSIDRAEGILAKNIQYF
>TRBJ2-7|few|TRBV4-2|-
TGTGCCAGCAGCCAAGTACTGGGGGGATCCTACGAGCAGTACTTC
CASSQVLGGSYEQYF
>TRBJ2-1|few|TRBV20-1|TRBD2
TGCAGTGCTAGAGATAGCGGGAGGGGATACAATGAGCAGTTCTTC
CSARDSGRGYNEQFF
>TRBJ2-2|few|TRBV18|TRBD2
TGTGCCAGCTCACCAAGACTAGCGGGAGGGTACAACACCGGGGAGCTGTTTTTT
CASSPRLAGGYNTGELFF
>TRBJ2-7|-|TRBV7-9|-
TGTGCCAGCAGCGGTGGGTCTTTCTCCTACGAGCAGTACTTC
CASSGGSFSYEQYF
>TRBJ1-1|few|TRBV12-3/TRBV12-4|-
TGTGCCAGCAGTTTCGACGTGAACACTGAAGCTTTCTTT
CASSFDVNTEAFF
>TRBJ2-7|-|TRBV12-3/TRBV12-4|TRBD1
TGTGCCAGCAGTCCGGGGACAGGGGTCAACCACGAGCAGTACTTC
CASSPGTGVNHEQYF
>TRBJ1-5|-|TRBV4-1|-
TGCGCCAGCAGCCAAGATTTCCGGGACAATCAGCCCCAGCATTTT
CASSQDFRDNQPQHF
>TRBJ1-2|-|TRBV12-3/TRBV12-4|-
TGTGCCAGCAGTTTACCCACAGGAAACTATGGCTACACCTTC
CASSLPTGNYGYTF
>TRBJ2-1|few|TRBV20-1|-
TGCAGTGCTAGAGATCGGGGCAGCCCGTGGGATGAGCAGTTCTTC
CSARDRGSPWDEQFF
>TRBJ1-2|few|TRBV5-1|-
TGCGCCAGCAGCTTGGAGGTGGTGGGCCAGCTCGGCGTGTATGGCTACACCTTC
CASSLEVVGQLGVYGYTF
>TRBJ1-5|-|TRBV5-5|-
TGTGCCAGCAGCATCGGGGGTTTTAATCAGCCCCAGCATTTT
CASSIGGFNQPQHF
>TRBJ2-7|few|TRBV29-1|TRBD1
TGCAGCGTTGGGACCCCCGGGACAGGGGGCCGGTACGAGCAGTACTTC
CSVGTPGTGGRYEQYF
>TRBJ2-1|-|TRBV6-4|TRBD2
TGTGCCAGCAGTGACGCAGGGCTAGCGGGTGAGCAGTTCTTC
CASSDAGLAGEQFF
>TRBJ2-7|few|TRBV5-1|-
TGCGCCAGCAGACTGACGGACTTTCAGCAGTACTTC
CASRLTDFQQYF
>TRBJ2-7|few|TRBV25-1|-
TGTGCCAGCAGTGAGACTCAGGAAATCTACGAGCAGTACTTC
CASSETQEIYEQYF
>TRBJ2-1|few|TRBV27|TRBD1
TGTGCCAGCCAGAGGGGGCCGTACAATGAGCAGTTCTTC
CASQRGPYNEQFF
>TRBJ2-7|few|TRBV12-3/TRBV12-4|-
TGTGCCAGCAGTGCTGGACAGTCGTCGAGCTCCTACGAGCAGTACTTC
CASSAGQSSSSYEQYF
>TRBJ2-7|-|TRBV4-1|-
TGCGCCAGCAGCCATTTTAATACCGAGCAGTACTTC
CASSHFNTEQYF
>TRBJ2-3|few|TRBV20-1|-
TGCAGTGCTAGAACCAGCTTTTTCACAGATACGCAGTATTTT
CSARTSFFTDTQYF
>TRBJ2-6|-|TRBV5-1|-
TGCGCCAGCAGCCTAACCACGGGACTCAACTCTGGGGCCAACGTCCTGACTTTC
CASSLTTGLNSGANVLTF
>TRBJ2-5|-|TRBV20-1|TRBD2
TGCAGTGCCGGAACCAGCGGGAGTGAGACCCAGTACTTC
CSAGTSGSETQYF
>TRBJ1-2|-|TRBV27|TRBD1
TGTGCCAGCAGTTTATATCCGGACAGGCTGGACTATGGCTACACCTTC
CASSLYPDRLDYGYTF
>TRBJ2-7|few|TRBV4-1|-
TGCGCCAGCAGCCAACTGTCAGGGACCTACGAGCAGTACTTC
CASSQLSGTYEQYF
>TRBJ2-7|-|TRBV7-9|-
TGTGCCAGCAGCCACTCGGGCGGCGGGGCCTACGAGCAGTACTTC
CASSHSGGGAYEQYF
>TRBJ2-3|few|TRBV7-9|-
TGTGCCAGCAGCTTGCTGGTAGATACGCAGTATTTT
CASSLLVDTQYF
>TRBJ2-5|few|TRBV7-2|-
TGTGCCAGCAGCTTCTTACAGGGCCGGGGGGAGACCCAGTACTTC
CASSFLQGRGETQYF
>TRBJ2-7|many|TRBV20-1|TRBD2
TGCAGTGCAAGACTAGCGGGAGGGCCGGAGGAGCAGTACTTC
CSARLAGGPEEQYF
>TRBJ2-7|few|TRBV5-6|TRBD2
TGTGCCAGCTCGGCGGGGGATTCAACCTACGAGCAGTACTTC
CASSAGDSTYEQYF
>TRBJ2-5|-|TRBV15|TRBD2
TGTGCCACCAGCGCGGGAGAGGCGCAGGAGACCCAGTACTTC
CATSAGEAQETQYF
>TRBJ2-1|-|TRBV7-3|TRBD2
TGTGCCAGCAGCTTCGGGGGGAGCGGGTACAATGAGCAGTTCTTC
CASSFGGSGYNEQFF
>TRBJ2-1|many|TRBV29-1|TRBD2
TGCAGCGCACCTACTAGCGGTTACAATGAGCAGTTCTTC
CSAPTSGYNEQFF